These T cell receptor beta chains were read from a single sample in a study of T-cell reconstitution after alpha-beta-depleted transplantation in children. TCRdb analysed the PCR reads with MiXCR anew, one entry per CDR3 protein. This sample has roughly 180,000 distinct CDR3 sequences, with about 14% found just once. Specimen: PBMCs from the stem cell graft donor, collected from the stem cell graft. All receptors come from a human donor who donated a stem cell graft to a child with acute lymphoblastic leukemia. Both conserved end residues are part of each CDR3. Fields, in order: D gene, clone size, V gene, J gene, CDR3 protein, CDR3 DNA. A D gene is named only where the DNA matches it firmly. Clone size, where shown, is once, few, many, or a class for clones that have expanded.

>.|.|TRBV20-1|TRBJ1-1
CSAAMGAGGGGTEAFF
TGCAGTGCCGCTATGGGGGCGGGGGGGGGAGGTACTGAAGCTTTCTTT
>.|many|TRBV6-5|TRBJ2-5
CASKFRGQGETQYF
TGTGCCAGCAAGTTTCGGGGGCAGGGAGAGACCCAGTACTTC
>.|few|TRBV15|TRBJ2-1
CATSRGASGPYNEQFF
TGTGCCACCAGCAGGGGGGCTAGCGGACCCTACAATGAGCAGTTCTTC
>TRBD1|many|TRBV5-1|TRBJ2-7
CASSPGQGVGEQYF
TGCGCCAGCAGCCCCGGACAGGGGGTGGGTGAGCAGTACTTC
>TRBD1|once|TRBV19|TRBJ2-7
CASSDLTGASYEQYF
TGTGCCAGTAGCGACCTGACAGGGGCCTCCTACGAGCAGTACTTC
>.|.|TRBV4-2|TRBJ2-5
CASSRGPGPSQETQYF
TGTGCCAGCAGCCGCGGACCGGGACCCAGCCAAGAGACCCAGTACTTC
>TRBD1|many|TRBV27|TRBJ2-3
CASSLRTGGLADTQYF
TGTGCCAGCAGTCTAAGGACAGGGGGCCTCGCAGATACGCAGTATTTT
>.|once|TRBV5-1|TRBJ1-1
CASSLNSRNTEAFF
TGCGCCAGCAGCTTGAATTCGAGGAACACTGAAGCTTTCTTT
>.|few|TRBV5-1|TRBJ2-1
CASSLAPLNEQFF
TGCGCCAGCAGCTTGGCCCCCCTTAATGAGCAGTTCTTC
>TRBD1|many|TRBV18|TRBJ1-2
CASSRTGERYGYTF
TGTGCCAGCTCACGGACAGGGGAACGCTATGGCTACACCTTC
>.|many|TRBV11-2|TRBJ2-7
CASSLDRTAAYEQYF
TGTGCCAGCAGCTTAGATCGGACAGCCGCCTACGAGCAGTACTTC
>.|many|TRBV5-1|TRBJ1-1
CASSYGGMNTEAFF
TGCGCCAGCAGCTACGGAGGAATGAACACTGAAGCTTTCTTT
>.|.|TRBV3-1|TRBJ2-1
CASSQAPRSGGEQFF
TGTGCCAGCAGCCAAGCGCCGAGAAGTGGTGGTGAGCAGTTCTTC
>.|many|TRBV12-3/TRBV12-4|TRBJ1-5
CASSLSRDQPQHF
TGTGCCAGCAGTTTAAGCAGAGATCAGCCCCAGCATTTT
>TRBD1|many|TRBV5-1|TRBJ2-7
CASSLWDRGSEQYF
TGCGCCAGCAGCCTGTGGGACAGGGGGTCCGAGCAGTACTTC
>TRBD2|many|TRBV5-1|TRBJ2-3
CASSSTSGRTDTQYF
TGCGCCAGCAGCTCGACTAGCGGGAGAACAGATACGCAGTATTTT
>TRBD2|.|TRBV29-1|TRBJ2-1
CSVEDGSSGRLYNEQFF
TGCAGCGTTGAAGATGGGTCTAGCGGGAGACTCTACAATGAGCAGTTCTTC
>.|many|TRBV5-1|TRBJ2-1
CASSSGLEEQFF
TGCGCCAGCAGCTCGGGCCTGGAGGAGCAGTTCTTC
>TRBD2|.|TRBV4-1|TRBJ2-3
CASSPIKGGRATDTQYF
TGCGCCAGCAGCCCCATAAAGGGAGGGAGGGCCACAGATACGCAGTATTTT
>.|many|TRBV6-6|TRBJ1-2
CASSQLSNYGYTF
TGTGCCAGCAGCCAACTTAGCAACTATGGCTACACCTTC
>TRBD1|many|TRBV12-3/TRBV12-4|TRBJ1-1
CASRPGQGQNTEAFF
TGTGCCAGCAGACCGGGACAGGGGCAGAACACTGAAGCTTTCTTT
>TRBD2|many|TRBV7-9|TRBJ2-3
CASSFETSGADTQYF
TGTGCCAGCAGCTTTGAAACTAGCGGAGCAGATACGCAGTATTTT
>.|few|TRBV20-1|TRBJ1-2
CSARDRGSLYGYTF
TGCAGTGCTAGAGATCGGGGCAGCCTCTATGGCTACACCTTC
>.|.|TRBV20-1|TRBJ1-3
CSARPAVSGNTIYF
TGCAGTGCCCGACCCGCGGTCTCTGGAAACACCATATATTTT
>.|.|TRBV2|TRBJ1-1
CASSEDRLPGRGTEAFF
TGTGCCAGCAGTGAAGATCGCCTTCCGGGCCGGGGGACTGAAGCTTTCTTT
>.|many|TRBV7-9|TRBJ2-2
CASSPWSSAGELFF
TGTGCCAGCAGCCCCTGGTCCAGCGCCGGGGAGCTGTTTTTT
>TRBD2|many|TRBV5-1|TRBJ2-1
CASSSKGTSGSRNEQFF
TGCGCCAGCAGCTCCAAAGGGACTAGCGGGAGTCGGAATGAGCAGTTCTTC
>.|many|TRBV6-5|TRBJ1-4
CASSYRVATNEKLFF
TGTGCCAGCAGCTACAGGGTTGCAACTAATGAAAAACTGTTTTTT
>.|once|TRBV6-1|TRBJ2-3
CASSPSGPLDTQYF
TGTGCCAGCAGTCCCTCCGGGCCTTTAGATACGCAGTATTTT
>.|many|TRBV5-1|TRBJ2-7
CASSGGASFSYEQYF
TGCGCCAGCAGCGGAGGGGCCTCCTTCTCCTACGAGCAGTACTTC
>.|.|TRBV29-1|TRBJ1-4
CSVRSGASNEKLFF
TGCAGCGTGAGGTCAGGTGCTTCTAATGAAAAACTGTTTTTT
>.|many|TRBV12-3/TRBV12-4|TRBJ2-7
CASSLGGPEQYF
TGTGCCAGCAGTTTAGGTGGTCCCGAGCAGTACTTC
>TRBD1|many|TRBV12-3/TRBV12-4|TRBJ1-5
CASTLGTEGNWQPQHF
TGTGCCAGCACTTTGGGGACAGAGGGGAATTGGCAGCCCCAGCATTTT
>TRBD2|many|TRBV20-1|TRBJ2-3
CSARGRLGGRNRMDTQYF
TGCAGTGCTAGAGGAAGGTTGGGCGGGAGGAACAGGATGGATACGCAGTATTTT
>TRBD2|many|TRBV5-6|TRBJ2-1
CASSSLGLAVPWYEQFF
TGTGCCAGCAGCTCCCTGGGACTAGCGGTTCCATGGTATGAGCAGTTCTTC
>TRBD1|many|TRBV5-1|TRBJ1-1
CASSSSTGAMNTEAFF
TGCGCCAGCAGCTCCTCGACAGGGGCTATGAACACTGAAGCTTTCTTT
>TRBD1|.|TRBV7-9|TRBJ2-7
CASSSGTGIWEQYF
TGTGCCAGCAGCTCCGGGACAGGGATTTGGGAGCAGTACTTC
>TRBD2|many|TRBV12-3/TRBV12-4|TRBJ2-5
CASTLPMGGQETQYF
TGTGCCAGCACCCTCCCTATGGGGGGGCAAGAGACCCAGTACTTC
>.|many|TRBV20-1|TRBJ2-7
CSAVRDGGTYEQYF
TGCAGTGCCGTACGAGACGGGGGTACCTACGAGCAGTACTTC
>TRBD2|.|TRBV20-1|TRBJ2-7
CSASLAGGYYEQYF
TGCAGTGCTAGTTTAGCGGGAGGGTACTACGAGCAGTACTTC
>TRBD2|many|TRBV3-1|TRBJ2-2
CASSFLAGGPTGELFF
TGTGCCAGCAGCTTCCTAGCGGGAGGGCCGACCGGGGAGCTGTTTTTT
>.|many|TRBV11-2|TRBJ2-7
CASSLDYRALSYEQYF
TGTGCCAGCAGCTTAGATTACAGGGCCCTCTCCTACGAGCAGTACTTC
>.|many|TRBV14|TRBJ1-1
CASSQPTTGVNTEAFF
TGTGCCAGCAGCCAACCTACGACAGGAGTGAACACTGAAGCTTTCTTT
>.|many|TRBV5-1|TRBJ2-1
CASSPTRGRAYNEQFF
TGCGCCAGCAGCCCAACAAGGGGCCGCGCCTACAATGAGCAGTTCTTC
>TRBD1|few|TRBV6-2/TRBV6-3|TRBJ2-5
CASRGLGTGDRETQYF
TGTGCCAGCAGAGGCCTCGGGACAGGCGATAGAGAGACCCAGTACTTC